The present entry profiles one TCR beta chain with its context. The CDR3 sequence is 13 residues long. The V gene's germline CDR1 is SGHRS and CDR2 YFSETQ. V was clipped by 3 bases and J by 0 bases, with 4 bases between them. This record comes from a study of T cell responses to AZD1222 COVID-19 vaccine. The assay was immunoSEQ multiplex PCR, and TCRdb's table has in-frame clones only and misses some. The table has some 130,000 clones, roughly 93% seen once. Pooled together were second doses at about 4 or about 12 weeks. The origin of this receptor is an adult who received the AZD1222 COVID-19 vaccine. This rearrangement joins TRBV5-1 to TRBJ1-3; no reliable D call. The sequences come from peripheral blood, collected 28 days after the second AZD1222 dose. The CDR3 protein is CASSSSSGNTIYF. Here the CDR3 DNA reads TGCGCCAGCAGCTCCAGCTCTGGAAACACCATATATTTT.